This T cell receptor beta chain is from a study of tumor-infiltrating lymphocytes in primary liver carcinoma. Researchers drew blood RNA from unsorted whole blood and extracted germline DNA as well. Total RNA amounting to approximately 460 ng was the source from which TCR beta cDNA was made with a constant-region primer. Three nested multiplex PCR rounds of slightly modified ARM-PCR generated TCR beta libraries. TRBV1-TRBV30 forward primers and a C-beta reverse primer were used in the first two PCR rounds, which each ran for around 10 cycles. TCRdb processed the multiplex PCR reads anew with MiXCR; each CDR3 protein has one entry. The repertoire has nearly 200,000 distinct CDR3 sequences, 65% of them found once; the top ten carry roughly 6.4%. Study-level results: Relative to tumor region pairs, the tumor-adjacent and tumor-blood pairs showed overlap that was lower.

In regard to this clonotype: Its antigen is not known. At one of its ends the junction is not consistent with the germline gene, which may arise from a read error.

CDR3 size: 15 residues. In germline, CDR1 is SGHNT, CDR2 YYREEE (reference sequence). Specimen: peripheral blood. This clonotype originated in a woman in her fifties or sixties with primary liver carcinoma and hepatitis B virus infection. The rearrangement links TRBV5-4 to TRBJ2-6, with 7 bases matching TRBD1. The CDR3 nucleotides read TGTACCAGCAGCCCACAGGGGTCTGGGGCCAGCGTCCTGACTTTC. Its protein is CTSSPQGSGASVLTF.